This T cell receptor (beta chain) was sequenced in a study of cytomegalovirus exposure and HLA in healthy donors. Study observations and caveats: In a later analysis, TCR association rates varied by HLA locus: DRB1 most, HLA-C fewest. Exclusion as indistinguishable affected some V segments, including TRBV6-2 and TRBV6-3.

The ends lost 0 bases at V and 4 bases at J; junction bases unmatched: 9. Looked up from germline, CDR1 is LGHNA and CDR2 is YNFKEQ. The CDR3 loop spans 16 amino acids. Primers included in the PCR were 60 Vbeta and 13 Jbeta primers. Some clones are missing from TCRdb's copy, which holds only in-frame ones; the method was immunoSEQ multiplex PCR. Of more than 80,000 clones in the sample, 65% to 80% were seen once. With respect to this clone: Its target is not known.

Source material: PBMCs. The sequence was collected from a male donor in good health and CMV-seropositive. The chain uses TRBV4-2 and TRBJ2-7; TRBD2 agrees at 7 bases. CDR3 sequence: CASSQDPAGSVYEQYF. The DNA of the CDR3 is TGTGCCAGCAGCCAAGATCCAGCGGGGAGTGTTTACGAGCAGTACTTC.